The clone carrying this TCR beta chain was seen a handful of times. The antigen remains undetermined. Mismatch with germline at one junction end may stem from a read error. The data derive from a study of Graves' ophthalmopathy and Graves' hyperthyroidism. Whole-study results and caveats: Its predictions of ophthalmopathy progression gave the model approximately 65% sensitivity and about 72% specificity. In separating ophthalmopathy from stable hyperthyroidism, a 13-signature model achieved 87.88% sensitivity and 70% to 83% specificity.

RNA transcripts provided the template for amplifying TCR beta CDR3 regions. HTBI primers served in a first-round RT-PCR, which a second-round multiplex PCR followed. TCRdb analysed the multiplex PCR reads with MiXCR anew, one entry per CDR3 protein. The top ten hold approximately 6.5% of the sample, which has hundreds of thousands of distinct CDR3 sequences, about a fifth seen once. Hyperthyroidism in these 18- to 65-year-old patients was newly diagnosed, lasting under 2 months. This CDR3 has 10 amino acids. CDR1 and CDR2 (germline): SEHNR, FQNEAQ (reference sequence). The V call is TRBV7-9, the J call TRBJ2-7; 7 nucleotides agree with TRBD1. The clonotype was recovered from a woman between 18 and 30 years old with stable Graves' hyperthyroidism. Some clones in this sample may be carry-over from other donors' samples. The sequencing sample was made of peripheral blood. In nucleotides, the CDR3 is TGTGCCAGCAGCCTTGACAGGGTAGTCTTC. This encodes CASSLDRVVF.